This is a list of T cell receptor beta chains from one sample in a study of graft-versus-host responses after intestinal transplantation. Data came from immunoSEQ multiplex PCR; TCRdb stores just in-frame clones and leaves some out. This repertoire shows 99,000 or so clones, roughly 83% found once; its top ten account for about 1.5%. This material consisted of PBMCs, taken 255 days after intestinal transplant. Source of these receptors: a human patient who received an intestinal transplant, so some T cells may come from the graft donor. CDR3s include the opening cysteine and the closing phenylalanine or tryptophan. Each record gives: CDR3 DNA, CDR3 protein, J gene, V gene, clone size, D gene, CDR3 length. D genes are given only for firm matches. Rows may omit the clone size; those that give it use once, few, many or a size class.

CDR3nt: TGTGCCAGCAGCAAAGGACTAGCAATTCCCAATGAGCAGTTCTTC
CDR3aa: CASSKGLAIPNEQFF
j_gene: TRBJ2-1
v_gene: TRBV2
abundance: NA
d_gene: TRBD2
len: 15

CDR3nt: TGTGCCAGCAGCGCAACCCTCGAGGACGAGCAGTACTTC
CDR3aa: CASSATLEDEQYF
j_gene: TRBJ2-7
v_gene: TRBV9
abundance: once
d_gene: NA
len: 13

CDR3nt: TGTGCCAGCAGTTTCTCGGGACAGGCTTACTACACCTTC
CDR3aa: CASSFSGQAYYTF
j_gene: TRBJ1-2
v_gene: TRBV27
abundance: NA
d_gene: TRBD1
len: 13

CDR3nt: TGTGCCAGTAGTATACCTCCCGGGACGGCGGACAATGAGCAGTTCTTC
CDR3aa: CASSIPPGTADNEQFF
j_gene: TRBJ2-1
v_gene: TRBV19
abundance: NA
d_gene: NA
len: 16

CDR3nt: TGTGCCAGCAGCAAGGGACAGGGGGAGCAGTACTTC
CDR3aa: CASSKGQGEQYF
j_gene: TRBJ2-7
v_gene: TRBV21-1
abundance: NA
d_gene: NA
len: 12

CDR3nt: TGTGCCAGCAGTTACTCAGGGGTCAATGAGCAGTTCTTC
CDR3aa: CASSYSGVNEQFF
j_gene: TRBJ2-1
v_gene: TRBV6-5
abundance: NA
d_gene: NA
len: 13

CDR3nt: TGTGCCAGCAGCGGGGACACCGCCAAAAACATTCAGTACTTC
CDR3aa: CASSGDTAKNIQYF
j_gene: TRBJ2-4
v_gene: TRBV6-5
abundance: NA
d_gene: NA
len: 14

CDR3nt: TGTGCCAGCAGCCGTGGACTAGAACGCTACGAGCAGTACTTC
CDR3aa: CASSRGLERYEQYF
j_gene: TRBJ2-7
v_gene: TRBV11-3
abundance: NA
d_gene: TRBD2
len: 14

CDR3nt: TGCGCCAGCAGCTGGGCAGGGCCTTCGAACACCGGGGAGCTGTTTTTT
CDR3aa: CASSWAGPSNTGELFF
j_gene: TRBJ2-2
v_gene: TRBV5-1
abundance: NA
d_gene: NA
len: 16

CDR3nt: TGCGCCAGCAGTGGCCCGAGACAGGGGACGAGCGGCGGTGACACTGAAGCTTTCTTT
CDR3aa: CASSGPRQGTSGGDTEAFF
j_gene: TRBJ1-1
v_gene: TRBV10-1
abundance: NA
d_gene: TRBD1
len: 19

CDR3nt: TGTGCCATCAGGGGGCCCGGGGGCGGGCGTAAGTACTTC
CDR3aa: CAIRGPGGGRKYF
j_gene: TRBJ2-5
v_gene: TRBV10-3
abundance: NA
d_gene: NA
len: 13

CDR3nt: TGTGCCAGCAGCCCGAGGGGACCGGGGACGGGGGAGTTCTTC
CDR3aa: CASSPRGPGTGEFF
j_gene: TRBJ2-1
v_gene: TRBV7-2
abundance: NA
d_gene: NA
len: 14

CDR3nt: TGTGCCAGCAGGGTGGAGCTAGCTACGCAGTATTTT
CDR3aa: CASRVELATQYF
j_gene: TRBJ2-3
v_gene: TRBV2
abundance: NA
d_gene: NA
len: 12

CDR3nt: TGCGCCAGCAGCCAACCCTATCTGCCGGCCACCATATATTTT
CDR3aa: CASSQPYLPATIYF
j_gene: TRBJ1-3
v_gene: TRBV4-1
abundance: NA
d_gene: NA
len: 14

CDR3nt: TGTGCCAGCAGCTTTACTGGACAGGCCAATGAGCAGTTCTTC
CDR3aa: CASSFTGQANEQFF
j_gene: TRBJ2-1
v_gene: TRBV7-9
abundance: NA
d_gene: TRBD1
len: 14

CDR3nt: TGTGCCAGCAGCCGAGCGGGGGGCGCTGAGCAGTTCTTC
CDR3aa: CASSRAGGAEQFF
j_gene: TRBJ2-1
v_gene: TRBV11-3
abundance: NA
d_gene: TRBD2
len: 13

CDR3nt: TGTGCCGAAAACGAAGGGGGCCTAGGTAATTCACCCCTCCACTTT
CDR3aa: CAENEGGLGNSPLHF
j_gene: TRBJ1-6
v_gene: TRBV6-1
abundance: NA
d_gene: TRBD1
len: 15

CDR3nt: TGCGCCAGCAGCGCCGGGACAGGGGAAAATGAAAAACTGTTTTTT
CDR3aa: CASSAGTGENEKLFF
j_gene: TRBJ1-4
v_gene: TRBV4-1
abundance: NA
d_gene: TRBD1
len: 15